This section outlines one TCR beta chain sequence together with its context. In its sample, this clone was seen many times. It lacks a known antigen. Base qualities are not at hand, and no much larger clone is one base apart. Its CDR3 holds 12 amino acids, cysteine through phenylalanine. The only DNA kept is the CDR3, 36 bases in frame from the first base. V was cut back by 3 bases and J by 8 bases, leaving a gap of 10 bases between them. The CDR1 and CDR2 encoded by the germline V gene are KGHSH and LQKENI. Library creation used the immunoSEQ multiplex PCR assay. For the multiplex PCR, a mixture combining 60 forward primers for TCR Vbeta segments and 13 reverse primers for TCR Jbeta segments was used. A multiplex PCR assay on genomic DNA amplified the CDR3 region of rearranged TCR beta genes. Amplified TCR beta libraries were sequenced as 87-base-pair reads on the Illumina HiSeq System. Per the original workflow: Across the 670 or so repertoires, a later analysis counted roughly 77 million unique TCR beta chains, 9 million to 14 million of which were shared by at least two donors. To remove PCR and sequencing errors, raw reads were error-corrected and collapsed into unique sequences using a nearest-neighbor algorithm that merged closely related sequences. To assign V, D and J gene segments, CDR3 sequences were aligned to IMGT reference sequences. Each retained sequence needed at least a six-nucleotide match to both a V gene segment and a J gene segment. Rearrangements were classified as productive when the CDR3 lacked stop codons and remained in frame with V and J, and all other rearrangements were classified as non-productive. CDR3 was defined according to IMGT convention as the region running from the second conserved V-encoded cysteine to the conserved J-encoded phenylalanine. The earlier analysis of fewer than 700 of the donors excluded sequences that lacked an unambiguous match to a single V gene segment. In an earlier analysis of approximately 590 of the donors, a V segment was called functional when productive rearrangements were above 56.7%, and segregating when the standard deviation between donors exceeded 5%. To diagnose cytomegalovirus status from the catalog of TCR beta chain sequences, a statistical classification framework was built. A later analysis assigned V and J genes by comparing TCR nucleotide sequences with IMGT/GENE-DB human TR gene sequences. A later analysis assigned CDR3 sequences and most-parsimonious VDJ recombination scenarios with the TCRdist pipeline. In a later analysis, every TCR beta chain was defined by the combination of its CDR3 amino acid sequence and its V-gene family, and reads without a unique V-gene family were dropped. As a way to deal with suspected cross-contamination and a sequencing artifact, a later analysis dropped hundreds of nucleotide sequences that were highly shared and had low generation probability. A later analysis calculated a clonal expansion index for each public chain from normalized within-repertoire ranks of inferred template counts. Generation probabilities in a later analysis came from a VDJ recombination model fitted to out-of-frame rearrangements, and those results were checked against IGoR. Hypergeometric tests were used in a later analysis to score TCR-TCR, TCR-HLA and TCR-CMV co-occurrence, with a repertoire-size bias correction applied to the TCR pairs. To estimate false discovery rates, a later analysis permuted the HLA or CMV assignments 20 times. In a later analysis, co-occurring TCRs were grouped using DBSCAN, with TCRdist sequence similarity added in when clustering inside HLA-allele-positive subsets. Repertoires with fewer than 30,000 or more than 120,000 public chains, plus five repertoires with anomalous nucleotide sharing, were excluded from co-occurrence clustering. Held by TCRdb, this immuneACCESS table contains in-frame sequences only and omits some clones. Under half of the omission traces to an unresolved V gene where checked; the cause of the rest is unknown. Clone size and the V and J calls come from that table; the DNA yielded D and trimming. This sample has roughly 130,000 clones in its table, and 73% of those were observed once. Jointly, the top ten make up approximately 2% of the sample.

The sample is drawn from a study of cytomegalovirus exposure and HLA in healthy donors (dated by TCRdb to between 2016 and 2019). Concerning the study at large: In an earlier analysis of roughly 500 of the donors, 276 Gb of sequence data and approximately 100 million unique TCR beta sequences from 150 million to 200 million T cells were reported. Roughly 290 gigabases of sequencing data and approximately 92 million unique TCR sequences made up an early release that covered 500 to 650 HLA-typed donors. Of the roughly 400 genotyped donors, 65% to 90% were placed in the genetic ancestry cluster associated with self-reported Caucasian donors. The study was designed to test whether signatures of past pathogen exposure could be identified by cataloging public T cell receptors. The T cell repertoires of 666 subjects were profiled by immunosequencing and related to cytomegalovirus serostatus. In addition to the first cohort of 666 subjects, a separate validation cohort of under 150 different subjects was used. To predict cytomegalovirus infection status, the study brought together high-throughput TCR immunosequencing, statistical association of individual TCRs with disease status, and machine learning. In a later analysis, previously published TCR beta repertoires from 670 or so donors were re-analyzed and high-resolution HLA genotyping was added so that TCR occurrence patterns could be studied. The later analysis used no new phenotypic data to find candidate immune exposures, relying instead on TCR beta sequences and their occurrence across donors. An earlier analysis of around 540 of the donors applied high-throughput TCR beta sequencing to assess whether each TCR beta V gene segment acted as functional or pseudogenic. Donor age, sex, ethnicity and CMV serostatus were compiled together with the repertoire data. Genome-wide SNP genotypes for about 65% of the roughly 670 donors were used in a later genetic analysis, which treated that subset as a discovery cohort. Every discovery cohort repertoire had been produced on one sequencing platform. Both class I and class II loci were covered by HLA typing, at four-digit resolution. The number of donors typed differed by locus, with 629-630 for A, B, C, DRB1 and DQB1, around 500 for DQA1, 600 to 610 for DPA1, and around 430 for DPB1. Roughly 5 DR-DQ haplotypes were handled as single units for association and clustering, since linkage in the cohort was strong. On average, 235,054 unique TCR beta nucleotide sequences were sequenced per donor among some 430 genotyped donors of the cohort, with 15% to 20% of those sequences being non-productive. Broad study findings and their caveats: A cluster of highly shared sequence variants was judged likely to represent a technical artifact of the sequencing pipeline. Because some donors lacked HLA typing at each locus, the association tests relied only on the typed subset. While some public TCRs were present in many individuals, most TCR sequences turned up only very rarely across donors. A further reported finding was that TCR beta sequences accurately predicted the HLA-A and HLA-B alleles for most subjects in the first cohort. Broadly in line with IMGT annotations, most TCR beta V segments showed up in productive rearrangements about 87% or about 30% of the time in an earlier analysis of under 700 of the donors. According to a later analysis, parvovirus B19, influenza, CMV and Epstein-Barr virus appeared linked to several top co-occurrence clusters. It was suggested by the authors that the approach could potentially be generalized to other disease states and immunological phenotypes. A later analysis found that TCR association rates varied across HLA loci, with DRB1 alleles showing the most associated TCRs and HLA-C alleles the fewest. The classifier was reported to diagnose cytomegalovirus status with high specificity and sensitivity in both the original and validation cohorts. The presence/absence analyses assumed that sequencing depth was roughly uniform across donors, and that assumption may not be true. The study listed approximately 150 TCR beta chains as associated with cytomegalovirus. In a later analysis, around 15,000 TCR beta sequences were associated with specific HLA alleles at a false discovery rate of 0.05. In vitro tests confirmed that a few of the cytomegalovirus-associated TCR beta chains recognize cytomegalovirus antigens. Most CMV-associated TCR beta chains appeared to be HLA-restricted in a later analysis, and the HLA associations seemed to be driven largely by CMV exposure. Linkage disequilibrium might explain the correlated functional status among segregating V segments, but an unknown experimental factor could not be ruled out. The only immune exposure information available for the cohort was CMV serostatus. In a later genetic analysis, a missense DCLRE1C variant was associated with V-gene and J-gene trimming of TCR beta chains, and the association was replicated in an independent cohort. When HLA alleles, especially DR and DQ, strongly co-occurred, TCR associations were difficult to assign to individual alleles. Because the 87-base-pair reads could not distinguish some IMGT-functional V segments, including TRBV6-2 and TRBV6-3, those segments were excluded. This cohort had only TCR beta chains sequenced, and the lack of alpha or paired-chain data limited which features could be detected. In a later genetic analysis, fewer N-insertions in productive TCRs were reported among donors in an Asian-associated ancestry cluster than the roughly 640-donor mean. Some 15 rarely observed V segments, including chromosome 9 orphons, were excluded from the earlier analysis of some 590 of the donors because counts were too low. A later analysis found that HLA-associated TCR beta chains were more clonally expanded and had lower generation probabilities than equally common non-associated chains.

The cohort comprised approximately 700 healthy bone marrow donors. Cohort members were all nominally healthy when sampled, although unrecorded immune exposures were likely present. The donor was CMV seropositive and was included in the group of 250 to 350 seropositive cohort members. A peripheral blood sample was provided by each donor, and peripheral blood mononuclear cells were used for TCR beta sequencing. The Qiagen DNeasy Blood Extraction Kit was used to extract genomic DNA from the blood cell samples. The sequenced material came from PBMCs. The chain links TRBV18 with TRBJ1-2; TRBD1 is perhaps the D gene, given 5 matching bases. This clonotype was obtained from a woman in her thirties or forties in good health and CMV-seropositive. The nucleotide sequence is TGTGCCAGCTCACCGGGGACTGAAGGCTACACCTTC. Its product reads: CASSPGTEGYTF.